The TCR beta chain described here comes from a study of cytomegalovirus exposure and HLA in healthy donors (dated by TCRdb to the late 2010s). A note on the overall study: An earlier analysis of roughly 500 of the donors reported about 280 Gb of sequence data and 117 million unique TCR beta sequences obtained from approximately 180 million T cells. To decide whether each TCR beta V gene segment behaved as functional or pseudogenic, an earlier analysis of fewer than 750 of the donors relied on high-throughput TCR beta sequencing. Across 300 to 500 genotyped donors of the cohort, an average of about 200,000 unique TCR beta nucleotide sequences per donor were sequenced, and approximately 17% of those sequences were non-productive. Roughly 300 gigabases of sequencing data and 91 million or so unique TCR sequences made up an early release that covered approximately 650 HLA-typed donors. The study used immunosequencing to profile the T cell repertoires of 666 subjects and linked those repertoires to cytomegalovirus serostatus. Every discovery cohort repertoire had been produced on one sequencing platform. The genetic ancestry cluster associated with self-reported Caucasian donors included 70% to 85% of the 300 to 400 genotyped donors. Along with the approximately 700-subject first cohort, a separate validation cohort of over a hundred different subjects was used. About five DR-DQ haplotypes were treated as single units for association and clustering because of strong linkage in the cohort. High-throughput TCR immunosequencing, statistical association of individual TCRs with disease status, and machine learning were combined to predict cytomegalovirus infection status. Typing coverage varied by locus: roughly 629-640 donors for A, B, C, DRB1 and DQB1; about 520 for DQA1; more than 600 for DPA1; about 450 for DPB1. In a later analysis, previously published TCR beta repertoires from several hundred donors were re-analyzed and high-resolution HLA genotyping was added so that TCR occurrence patterns could be studied. The study aimed to test whether signatures of past pathogen exposure could be identified by cataloging public T cell receptors. A later genetic analysis used genome-wide SNP genotypes for about three fifths of the 666 donors, treating that subset as a discovery cohort. In the later analysis, no new phenotypic data were used to find candidate immune exposures; instead, reliance was placed on TCR beta sequences and their occurrence across donors. Donor age, sex, ethnicity and CMV serostatus were compiled together with the repertoire data. HLA typing covered class I and class II loci at four-digit resolution. The study at large found these results: Because counts were too low, roughly 16 rarely observed V segments, including chromosome 9 orphons, were left out of the earlier analysis of some 600 of the donors. In a later genetic analysis, fewer N-insertions in productive TCRs were reported among donors in an Asian-associated ancestry cluster than the approximately 670-donor mean. Sequencing depth was assumed to be roughly uniform across donors in the presence/absence analyses, though that assumption may not hold. Assigning TCR associations to individual alleles was difficult when HLA alleles, especially DR and DQ, strongly co-occurred. For the cohort, immune exposure information was limited to CMV serostatus. According to the authors, the approach could potentially be generalized to other disease states and immunological phenotypes. A further reported finding was that TCR beta sequences accurately predicted the HLA-A and HLA-B alleles for most subjects in the first cohort. In a later analysis, the rate of TCR association differed among HLA loci, with DRB1 alleles having the most associated TCRs and HLA-C alleles having the fewest. In a later analysis, HLA-associated TCR beta chains showed more clonal expansion and lower generation probabilities than non-associated chains that were equally common. A later analysis associated approximately 17,000 TCR beta sequences with specific HLA alleles at a false discovery rate of 0.05. The sequencing pipeline was judged likely to have produced a cluster of highly shared sequence variants as a technical artifact. According to a later analysis, parvovirus B19, influenza, CMV and Epstein-Barr virus appeared linked to several top co-occurrence clusters. Because HLA typing was unavailable for some donors at each locus, only the typed subset was used in association tests. In the study, 164 TCR beta chains were listed as associated with cytomegalovirus. The cohort was sequenced for TCR beta chains only, and without alpha or paired-chain data the features that could be detected were limited. Most TCR sequences were seen in very few donors, while some public TCRs were found in many individuals. An association between a missense DCLRE1C variant and V-gene and J-gene trimming of TCR beta chains was found in a later genetic analysis and replicated in an independent cohort. The 87-base-pair reads could not distinguish some IMGT-functional V segments, including TRBV6-2 and TRBV6-3, so those segments were excluded. In vitro tests confirmed that a few of the cytomegalovirus-associated TCR beta chains recognize cytomegalovirus antigens. Most CMV-associated TCR beta chains appeared to be HLA-restricted in a later analysis, and the HLA associations seemed to be driven largely by CMV exposure. Correlated functional status among segregating V segments might be attributable to linkage disequilibrium, but an unknown experimental factor could not be ruled out. The classifier was reported to diagnose cytomegalovirus status with high specificity and sensitivity in both the original cohort and the validation cohort. Broadly in line with IMGT annotations, most TCR beta V segments showed up in productive rearrangements about 90% or about 30% of the time in an earlier analysis of approximately 600 of the donors.

In total, around 600 healthy bone marrow donors made up the cohort. At the time of sampling, all cohort members were nominally healthy, though unrecorded immune exposures were likely present. The donor was CMV seronegative and belonged to the group of 350 or so seronegative cohort members. Each donor provided a peripheral blood sample, and peripheral blood mononuclear cells were used for TCR beta sequencing. The Qiagen DNeasy Blood Extraction Kit was used to extract genomic DNA from the blood cell samples. From the cysteine up to the phenylalanine, the CDR3 has a length of 11 residues. Only CDR3 DNA is held: 33 bases, read in frame from base 1. Via the germline V gene, CDR1 is SGHNT and CDR2 YENEEA. V loses 0 bases, J loses 13 bases, and the germline ends lie 9 bases apart. Libraries were constructed by the immunoSEQ multiplex PCR assay. For the multiplex PCR, a mixture combining 60 forward primers for TCR Vbeta segments and 13 reverse primers for TCR Jbeta segments was used. The CDR3 region of rearranged TCR beta genes was amplified from genomic DNA by a multiplex PCR assay. The amplified TCR beta libraries were sequenced on the Illumina HiSeq System as 87-base-pair reads. Processing in the source paper ran as follows. A later analysis counted approximately 84 million unique TCR beta chains across the 640 or so repertoires, and some 11 million of these chains were shared by at least two donors. Raw reads were error-corrected and collapsed into unique sequences by a nearest-neighbor algorithm in which closely related sequences were merged to remove PCR and sequencing errors. Alignment of CDR3 sequences to IMGT reference sequences was used to assign V, D and J gene segments. For a sequence to be retained, a match of at least six nucleotides to both a V gene segment and a J gene segment was required. A rearrangement counted as productive if the CDR3 had no stop codons and remained in frame with V and J, and every other rearrangement counted as non-productive. CDR3 was defined by IMGT convention, running from the second conserved V-encoded cysteine to the conserved J-encoded phenylalanine. The earlier analysis of about 620 of the donors excluded sequences that lacked an unambiguous match to a single V gene segment. An earlier analysis of 587 of the donors called V segments functional above 56.7% productive rearrangements and segregating when the between-donor standard deviation exceeded 5%. To diagnose cytomegalovirus status from the catalog of TCR beta chain sequences, a statistical classification framework was built. In a later analysis, TCR nucleotide sequences were compared against IMGT/GENE-DB human TR gene sequences so that V and J genes could be assigned. The TCRdist pipeline was used in a later analysis to assign CDR3 sequences and most-parsimonious VDJ recombination scenarios. In a later analysis, each TCR beta chain was defined by its CDR3 amino acid sequence together with its V-gene family, and reads without a unique V-gene family were excluded. In a later analysis, some 600 highly shared, low-generation-probability nucleotide sequences were removed to address suspected cross-contamination and a sequencing artifact. In a later analysis, a clonal expansion index for each public chain was calculated from normalized within-repertoire ranks of inferred template counts. In a later analysis, generation probabilities were computed using a VDJ recombination model fitted to out-of-frame rearrangements, and the results were checked against IGoR. Hypergeometric tests were used in a later analysis to score TCR-TCR, TCR-HLA and TCR-CMV co-occurrence, with a repertoire-size bias correction applied to the TCR pairs. In a later analysis, false discovery rates were estimated by permuting HLA or CMV assignments 20 times. In a later analysis, co-occurring TCRs were grouped with DBSCAN, and TCRdist sequence similarity was added when clustering was performed within HLA-allele-positive subsets. Repertoires with fewer than 30,000 or more than 120,000 public chains were left out of co-occurrence clustering, as were four to six repertoires with anomalous nucleotide sharing. This immuneACCESS table, as held by TCRdb, lists in-frame sequences with V and J called but not all clones. Of the missing ones, under half trace to an unresolved V gene in checked studies; the others have no known cause. V, J and clone size derive from that table, while D and trimming were established from the DNA sequence. The sample table lists some 200,000 clones, 79% of them with a count of one. Clones ranked in the top ten supply about 2.5% of the sample.

This clone occurred once. No antigen is known for it. Base qualities are not at hand, and no much larger clone is one base apart. Sample: PBMCs. The sequence is built from TRBV11-3 and TRBJ2-5; the D gene remains uncertain. The TCR sequence derives from a woman aged 50 to 60 in good health and CMV-seronegative. In nucleotide form, the sequence is TGTGCCAGCAGCTTAGATCGTCCCCCGTACTTC. Its coded protein is CASSLDRPPYF. With the rest looked up from the reference TRBV11-3 and TRBJ2-5 genes rather than sequenced, the full variable domain is EAGVVQSPRYKIIEKKQPVAFWCNPISGHNTLYWYLQNLGQGPELLIRYENEEAVDDSQLPKDRFSAERLKGVDSTLKIQPAELGDSAVYLCASSLDRPPYFGPGTRLLVL.